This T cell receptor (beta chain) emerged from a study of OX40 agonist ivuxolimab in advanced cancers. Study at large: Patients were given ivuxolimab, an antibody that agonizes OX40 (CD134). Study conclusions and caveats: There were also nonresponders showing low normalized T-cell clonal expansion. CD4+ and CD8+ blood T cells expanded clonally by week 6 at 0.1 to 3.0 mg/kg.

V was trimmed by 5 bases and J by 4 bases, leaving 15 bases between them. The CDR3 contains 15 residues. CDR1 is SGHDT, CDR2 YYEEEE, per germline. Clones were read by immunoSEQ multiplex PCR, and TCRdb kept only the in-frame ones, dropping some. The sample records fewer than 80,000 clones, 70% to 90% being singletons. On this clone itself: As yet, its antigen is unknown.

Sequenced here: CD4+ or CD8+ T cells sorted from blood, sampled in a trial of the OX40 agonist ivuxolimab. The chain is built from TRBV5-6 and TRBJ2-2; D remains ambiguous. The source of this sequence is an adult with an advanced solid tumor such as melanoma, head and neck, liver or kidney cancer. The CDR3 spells CASRSGWQVTGELFF. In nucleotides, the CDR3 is TGTGCCAGCAGATCCGGGTGGCAGGTCACCGGGGAGCTGTTTTTT. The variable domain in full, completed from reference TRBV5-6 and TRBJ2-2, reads DAGVTQSPTHLIKTRGQQVTLRCSPKSGHDTVSWYQQALGQGPQFIFQYYEEEERQRGNFPDRFSGHQFPNYSSELNVNALLLGDSALYLCASRSGWQVTGELFFGEGSRLTVL.